This paragraph covers one T cell receptor (beta chain) sequence. What it recognizes is unknown. This entry belongs to a study of blood T cells in healthy people across ages. Study conclusions and caveats: Among T cells, TCR beta diversity per million cells dropped roughly linearly as age rose. Because sorting was not performed, PBMCs prevented conclusive naive versus antigen-experienced comparison.

A second PCR of roughly 7 to 11 cycles used a sample-barcoded 5' primer and a J-beta primer mix. TCRdb analysed the 5' RACE reads with MiXCR anew, one entry per CDR3 protein. The table has roughly 1.5 million distinct CDR3 sequences, around 40% seen once. Individuals who donated were healthy Caucasians from Russia aged about 6 to 100. RNA extraction gave at least 5 micrograms of total RNA per sample. This CDR3 spans 16 amino acids. The V gene lost 0 bases and the J gene lost 2 bases, with 16 bases spanning the gap. Per germline, CDR1 DFQATT and CDR2 SNEGSKA (reference sequence). The sequence was obtained from a woman under 30 in good health. The sequencing input was blood. The J gene is TRBJ1-2, the V gene TRBV20-1; no firm D call. CDR3 region: CSARDNPGTANYGYTF. CDR3 DNA: TGCAGTGCTAGAGATAACCCAGGAACGGCAAACTATGGCTACACCTTC.